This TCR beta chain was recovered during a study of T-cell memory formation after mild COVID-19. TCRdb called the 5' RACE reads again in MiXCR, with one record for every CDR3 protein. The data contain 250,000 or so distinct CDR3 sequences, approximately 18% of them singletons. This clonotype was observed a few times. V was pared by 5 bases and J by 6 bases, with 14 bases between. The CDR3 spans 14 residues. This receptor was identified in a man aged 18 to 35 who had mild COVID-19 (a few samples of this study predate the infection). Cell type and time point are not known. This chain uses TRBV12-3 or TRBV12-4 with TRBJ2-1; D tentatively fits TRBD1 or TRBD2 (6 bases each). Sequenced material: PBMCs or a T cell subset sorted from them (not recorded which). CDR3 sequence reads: CASSPEEGGNEQFF. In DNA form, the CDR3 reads TGTGCCAGCAGTCCCGAAGAGGGGGGCAATGAGCAGTTCTTC.